Listed here are 14 T cell receptor beta chains from one sample, sequenced in a study of CD8 T cells in ankylosing spondylitis. TCRdb used MiXCR to reprocess the 5' RACE reads, holding one entry per CDR3 protein. The sample records 150,000 to 200,000 distinct CDR3 sequences, 10% to 15% being singletons. The material sequenced was blood, either unsorted or a sorted T cell fraction (not recorded which). The source of these receptors is a male donor with ankylosing spondylitis or in good health (not recorded which).

The J gene is TRBJ2-5, the V gene TRBV2; the D gene is possibly TRBD2 (6 bases). V was pared by 7 bases and J by 5 bases, with 23 bases between. In germline, CDR1 is SNHLY, CDR2 FYNNEI. The CDR3 is 16 residues long. The CDR3 DNA follows: TGTGCCAGCACCCCGAGTTTTGGGAGGTCTAGGGAGACCCAGTACTTC. Protein product: CASTPSFGRSRETQYF.

The V and J genes are TRBV28 and TRBJ2-3; 7 bases fit TRBD2. Trimming took 8 bases from V and 3 from J; bases not matched to a gene: 11. Germline V gene data show CDR1 as MDHEN and CDR2 as SYDVKM. This CDR3 comprises 15 residues. The CDR3 sequence: CASFGGGLRTDTQYF. CDR3 nucleotide sequence: TGTGCCAGCTTCGGGGGAGGGCTGAGGACAGATACGCAGTATTTT.

This clonotype appeared a few times. V gene TRBV7-9 combines with J gene TRBJ2-2, with D hard to call. The CDR3 runs to 13 residues. CDR1 SEHNR and CDR2 FQNEAQ come from the germline V gene (reference sequence). V lost 3 bases and J 5 bases, leaving 7 bases between the germline ends. CDR3 DNA sequence: TGTGCCAGCAGCTTGATGAGAACCGGGGAGCTGTTTTTT. It encodes CASSLMRTGELFF. Full variable domain (rest looked up from reference TRBV7-9 and TRBJ2-2): DTGVSQNPRHKITKRGQNVTFRCDPISEHNRLYWYRQTLGQGPEFLTYFQNEAQLEKSRLLSDRFSAERPKGSFSTLEIQRTEQGDSAMYLCASSLMRTGELFFGEGSRLTVL.

There are a few counts of this clonotype. This chain connects TRBV2 to TRBJ2-5; D not certain. Germline CDR1 is SNHLY and CDR2 is FYNNEI. This CDR3 spans 13 amino acids. The V end lost 7 bases, the J end lost 5 bases, and 14 bases lay between the germline ends. Written as DNA, the CDR3 is TGTGCCAGCACCCGGACCGGAACGGAGACCCAGTACTTC. It specifies CASTRTGTETQYF.

This clonotype occurred a few times. The chain has TRBV12-5 and TRBJ2-1, with D hard to call. The CDR3 sequence is 17 residues long. Germline assignment: CDR1 LGHNT and CDR2 FRNRAP. V gave up 0 bases and J gave up 7 bases, with 19 bases separating them. CDR3 DNA: TGTGCTAGTGGTTTGGTACTGCGGCCCGCTGCGCAAAATGAGCAGTTCTTC. Encoded protein: CASGLVLRPAAQNEQFF. The full variable domain, completed using reference TRBV12-5 and TRBJ2-1, is DARVTQTPRHKVTEMGQEVTMRCQPILGHNTVFWYRQTMMQGLELLAYFRNRAPLDDSGMPKDRFSAEMPDATLATLKIQPSEPRDSAVYFCASGLVLRPAAQNEQFFGPGTRLTVL.

This clonotype was seen more than once but under ten times. This rearrangement joins TRBV20-1 to TRBJ2-5; TRBD1 might be the D (6 bases). The CDR3 extends over 16 amino acids. Germline V gene lookup returns CDR1 DFQATT and CDR2 SNEGSKA (reference sequence). Trimming cost V 3 bases and J 1 base, with 18 bases left between them. The CDR3 sequence is CSASKWTEKFQETQYF. DNA for the CDR3: TGCAGTGCTAGTAAATGGACAGAAAAATTCCAAGAGACCCAGTACTTC.

Ten or more counts support this clonotype. The chain uses TRBV5-1 and TRBJ2-4; 8 bases align to TRBD1. The germline gives CDR1 SGHRS, CDR2 YFSETQ. The V gene end was trimmed by 10 bases and the J gene end by 0 bases; junction bases not matched to a gene: 6. The CDR3 extends over 14 amino acids. CDR3 amino acids: CADGQGQAKNIQYF. In DNA form, the CDR3 reads TGCGCCGACGGACAGGGCCAAGCCAAAAACATTCAGTACTTC.

The chain employs TRBV7-7 and TRBJ2-2; D is perhaps TRBD2 (5 bases). The CDR3 is 13 residues long. V lost 1 base to trimming and J lost 5 bases, with 5 bases between them. Germline V gene sequence: CDR1 SSHAT, CDR2 FNYEAQ (reference sequence). CDR3 bases: TGTGCCAGCAGCTTAGGGAGGACCGGGGAGCTGTTTTTT. It is translated as CASSLGRTGELFF.

CDR3 bases: TGTGCCAGCAGCGGACAGGGGTCCGGGGAGCTGTTTTTT. This sequence encodes CASSGQGSGELFF. V usage is TRBV2 and J usage is TRBJ2-2, with 9 bases that match TRBD1. The CDR3 contains 13 residues. Trimming at V came to 6 bases and at J to 6 bases, leaving 2 bases not matched to a gene. The germline V gene encodes CDR1 SNHLY and CDR2 FYNNEI. Combining the CDR3 with reference TRBV2 and TRBJ2-2 gives the whole variable domain EPEVTQTPSHQVTQMGQEVILRCVPISNHLYFYWYRQILGQKVEFLVSFYNNEISEKSEIFDDQFSVERPDGSNFTLKIRSTKLEDSAMYFCASSGQGSGELFFGEGSRLTVL.

J is TRBJ2-7 and V is TRBV5-1; the D call may be TRBD1 or TRBD2 (5 bases each). The germline CDR1 and CDR2 sequences are SGHRS and YFSETQ. The V and J ends lost 1 base and 1 base respectively, with 9 bases between them. CDR3 length: 14 residues. The CDR3 sequence: CASSLRGESYEQYF. Written as DNA, the CDR3 is TGCGCCAGCAGCTTGAGAGGGGAATCCTACGAGCAGTACTTC.

For this clonotype: Since the CDR3 does not end with the conserved phenylalanine or tryptophan, this likely comes from a read error. This chain connects TRBV5-6 to TRBJ2-7; D is ambiguous. CDR3 length: 15 amino acids. CDR1 is SGHDT, CDR2 YYEEEE, per germline. V dropped 3 bases and J dropped 6 bases, with 19 bases sitting between them. The CDR3: CASSSLTNPSLEQYL. CDR3 in DNA: TGTGCCAGCAGCTCCCTGACAAATCCCTCCCTCGAGCAGTACTTA.

This clonotype was seen more than once but under ten times. The rearrangement joins TRBV4-1 to TRBJ1-6, with TRBD1 identical over 11 bases. The germline V gene has CDR1 MGHRA and CDR2 YSYEKL. V trimming: 3 bases; J trimming: 9 bases; junction bases outside the gene matches: 4. This CDR3 has 15 residues. CDR3 in DNA: TGCGCCAGCAGCCATGGGACAGGGGGATTTTCACCCCTCCACTTT. Protein sequence: CASSHGTGGFSPLHF.

A few counts support this clonotype. The rearrangement uses TRBV6-5 and TRBJ2-2; TRBD1 agrees at 7 bases. The germline V gene encodes CDR1 MNHEY and CDR2 SVGAGI. CDR3 length: 16 amino acids. Trimming removed 0 bases from V and 4 bases from J; junction bases left unmatched: 5. CDR3 sequence reads: CASSYSPGQSTGELFF. CDR3 DNA sequence: TGTGCCAGCAGTTACTCTCCGGGACAGAGCACCGGGGAGCTGTTTTTT.

This clonotype was observed a handful of times. V usage is TRBV12-5 and J usage is TRBJ2-2; D is uncertain. Germline CDR1 and CDR2: LGHNT and FRNRAP. This CDR3 is 12 amino acids long. Trimming pared 4 bases from V and 6 bases from J, leaving 6 bases between. Here the CDR3 DNA reads TGTGCTAGTGGTTCTGGTGCCGGGGAGCTGTTTTTT. This encodes CASGSGAGELFF. The entire variable domain, with the rest obtained from reference TRBV12-5 and TRBJ2-2, is as follows: DARVTQTPRHKVTEMGQEVTMRCQPILGHNTVFWYRQTMMQGLELLAYFRNRAPLDDSGMPKDRFSAEMPDATLATLKIQPSEPRDSAVYFCASGSGAGELFFGEGSRLTVL.